The rows below give T cell receptor beta chains drawn from one sample of a study of CD8 T cells in ankylosing spondylitis. TCRdb itself ran the 5' RACE reads through MiXCR, one entry per CDR3 protein. This table has fewer than 200,000 distinct CDR3 sequences, approximately 20% appearing once. The sequencing sample was made of blood, either unsorted or a sorted T cell fraction (not recorded which). All receptors come from a male donor with ankylosing spondylitis or in good health (not recorded which). The CDR3 runs from the conserved cysteine through the conserved F or W. A D gene is named only where the DNA matches it firmly. Clone size is not always given. Where it is, it says once, few, many or a class for expanded clones.

TRBV7-2	NA	TRBJ2-1	few	TGTGCCAGCAGCATTCCCCAAGGCAATGAGCAGTTCTTC	CASSIPQGNEQFF
TRBV5-6	NA	TRBJ1-5	NA	TGTGCCAGCAGCTTAGAGGGCACTCGACAGCCCCAGCATTTT	CASSLEGTRQPQHF
TRBV18	TRBD2	TRBJ2-5	many	TGTGCCAGCTCACCAGAGACTAGCGGGGAGACCCAGTACTTC	CASSPETSGETQYF
TRBV20-1	TRBD2	TRBJ2-1	many	TGCAGTGCTAGCTCTAAGCGGGAGTTTGATGAGCAGTTCTTC	CSASSKREFDEQFF
TRBV4-2	TRBD2	TRBJ2-3	many	TGTGCCAGCAGCCCCGGTCTAAGAGCGGGAGTAATAGATACGCAGTATTTT	CASSPGLRAGVIDTQYF
TRBV20-1	TRBD1	TRBJ2-2	many	TGCAGTGCTAGCCCCTCCGGGACAGGGGTCGGGGAGCTGTTTTTT	CSASPSGTGVGELFF
TRBV28	NA	TRBJ1-2	many	TGTGCCAGCAGTTTAGCGGCAGGTTTGGGGGGCTACACCTTC	CASSLAAGLGGYTF
TRBV7-8	NA	TRBJ2-1	many	TGTGCCACTAACCGGAAGAGGGTAGCGGCGTACAATGAGCAGTTCTTC	CATNRKRVAAYNEQFF
TRBV5-1	TRBD1	TRBJ2-1	many	TGCGCCAGTAAGACCGGGACAGGGACCAATGAGCAGTTCTTC	CASKTGTGTNEQFF
TRBV20-1	NA	TRBJ2-1	many	TGCAGTGCTAGAGATGATCTAGCTCGCGATGAGCAGTTCTTC	CSARDDLARDEQFF
TRBV10-3	NA	TRBJ2-6	NA	TGTGCCATCAGTGGCAACTCTGGGGCCAACGTCCCGACTTTC	CAISGNSGANVPTF
TRBV18	NA	TRBJ2-1	NA	TGTGCCAGCTCACCATCAGGGAGTCACAATGAGCAGTTCTTC	CASSPSGSHNEQFF
TRBV7-2	NA	TRBJ1-1	NA	TGTGCCAGCAGCTTCCGGGGTCTTCCTGAAGCTTTCTTT	CASSFRGLPEAFF
TRBV10-3	NA	TRBJ1-5	many	TGTGCCATCAGGGACGGCAATCAGCCCCAGCATTTT	CAIRDGNQPQHF
TRBV29-1	NA	TRBJ1-1	many	TGCAGCGTTGAAGGGCGGGGGTCAAAAGCTTTCTTT	CSVEGRGSKAFF
TRBV27	NA	TRBJ2-3	few	TGTGCCAGCAGTTTGGTCAGGATGGGCACAGATACGCAGTATTTT	CASSLVRMGTDTQYF
TRBV5-1	NA	TRBJ2-7	few	TGCGCCAGCAGCTTGGGTGCGGACTACGAGCAGTACTTC	CASSLGADYEQYF
TRBV20-1	NA	TRBJ2-7	many	TGCAGTGCCCCGCGGGGCCGCTCCTATCACGAGCAGTACTTC	CSAPRGRSYHEQYF
TRBV27	NA	TRBJ1-2	few	TGTGCCAGCAGTTCCGGGACCCCCAGTTTGGCTGGCTACACCTTC	CASSSGTPSLAGYTF
TRBV24-1	NA	TRBJ2-1	NA	TGTGCCACCAGTGATTCCGTTCTTACCCTGACTAGAGGGCTTTACAATGAGCAGTTCTTC	CATSDSVLTLTRGLYNEQFF
TRBV10-3	TRBD2	TRBJ2-5	NA	TGTGCCATCAGTGAGTCGAGACTAGCGGGACAAGAGACCCAGTACTTC	CAISESRLAGQETQYF
TRBV19	NA	TRBJ1-4	many	TGTGCCAGTACCCCTCGGGGGACGACAGGCTGGAATGAAAAACTGTTTTTT	CASTPRGTTGWNEKLFF